This entry is about one TCR beta chain. Antigen unknown. This entry is derived from a study of T cell repertoires in ileal Crohn's disease. Points from the study as a whole: Compared with CD4 T cells, sorted CD8 cells carried more expanded clones.

V lost 1 base to trimming and J lost 1 base; unmatched junction nucleotides: 3. Germline CDR1 reads SGHVS; CDR2 reads FNYEAQ. This CDR3 is built from 15 residues. Some clones are missing from TCRdb's copy, which holds only in-frame ones; the method was immunoSEQ multiplex PCR. The table lists 9,000 to 10,000 clones, approximately 82% of them singletons. The sequencing sample was made of ileal tissue. This chain uses TRBV7-6 with TRBJ2-7; 8 positions agree with TRBD2. The source of this sequence is an adult with Crohn's disease. The CDR3 sequence: CASSLERGKSYEQYF. The CDR3 nucleotides read TGTGCCAGCAGCTTAGAGCGGGGGAAATCCTACGAGCAGTACTTC.